The clone carrying this T cell receptor beta chain was seen a few times. Antigen unknown. The sample originates from a study of T cells in Graves' hyperthyroidism and ophthalmopathy. Clinical symptoms, serum thyroxine, TRAb, thyroid ultrasound and orbital computed tomography established diagnosis. Amplification of TCR beta CDR3 regions was performed using RNA transcripts as template. TCR CDR3 regions were first amplified by RT-PCR with HTBI primers. Each CDR3 protein is one row after TCRdb ran MiXCR on the multiplex PCR reads. The sample lists 500,000 to 550,000 distinct CDR3 sequences, around 20% seen once, with about 30% in the top ten. Notes on the study in general: Ophthalmopathy was model-predicted a median approximately 6.4 months pre-onset.

Germline V gene sequence: CDR1 MGHRA, CDR2 YSYEKL. The CDR3 length is 17 residues. The V end was cut by 6 bases, the J end by 4 bases, with 19 bases between. The chain has TRBV4-1 and TRBJ2-6; D is unclear. The material sequenced was blood. The receptor comes from a man aged 18 to 30 with Graves' hyperthyroidism. As DNA, the CDR3 is TGCGCCAGCAGTCACCAAGATATCCCTACCGGGGCCAACGTCCTGACTTTC. This gives the protein CASSHQDIPTGANVLTF.